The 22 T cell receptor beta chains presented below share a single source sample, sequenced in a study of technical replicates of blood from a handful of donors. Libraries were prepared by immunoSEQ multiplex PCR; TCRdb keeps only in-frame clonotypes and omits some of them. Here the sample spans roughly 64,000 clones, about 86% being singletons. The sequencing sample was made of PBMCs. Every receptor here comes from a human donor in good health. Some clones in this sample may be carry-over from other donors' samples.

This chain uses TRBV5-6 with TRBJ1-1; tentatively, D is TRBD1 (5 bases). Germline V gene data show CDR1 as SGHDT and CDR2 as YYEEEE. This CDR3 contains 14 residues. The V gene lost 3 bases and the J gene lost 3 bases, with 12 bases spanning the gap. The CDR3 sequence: CASSWEGLYTEAFF. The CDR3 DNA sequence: TGTGCCAGCAGCTGGGAGGGGCTGTACACTGAAGCTTTCTTT. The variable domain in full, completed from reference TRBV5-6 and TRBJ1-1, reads DAGVTQSPTHLIKTRGQQVTLRCSPKSGHDTVSWYQQALGQGPQFIFQYYEEEERQRGNFPDRFSGHQFPNYSSELNVNALLLGDSALYLCASSWEGLYTEAFFGQGTRLTVV.

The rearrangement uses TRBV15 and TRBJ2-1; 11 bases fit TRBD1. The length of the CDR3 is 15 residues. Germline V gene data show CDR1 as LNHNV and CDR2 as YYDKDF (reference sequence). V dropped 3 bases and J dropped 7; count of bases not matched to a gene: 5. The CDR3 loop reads CATSSGQGAFNEQFF. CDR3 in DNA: TGTGCCACCAGCAGTGGACAGGGGGCATTTAATGAGCAGTTCTTC.

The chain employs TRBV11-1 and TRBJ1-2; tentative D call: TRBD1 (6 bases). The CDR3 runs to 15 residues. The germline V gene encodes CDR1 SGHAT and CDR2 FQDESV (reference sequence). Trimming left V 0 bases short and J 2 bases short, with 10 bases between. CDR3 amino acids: CASSLAAGENYGYTF. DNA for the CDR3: TGTGCCAGCAGCTTAGCGGCAGGGGAAAACTATGGCTACACCTTC.

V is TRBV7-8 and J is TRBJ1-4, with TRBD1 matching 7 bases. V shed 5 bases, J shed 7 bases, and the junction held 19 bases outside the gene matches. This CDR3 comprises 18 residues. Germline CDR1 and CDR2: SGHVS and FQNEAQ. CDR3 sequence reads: CASSQGLGGTVLGEKLFF. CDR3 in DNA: TGTGCCAGCAGCCAGGGCCTCGGCGGGACAGTACTTGGTGAAAAACTGTTTTTT.

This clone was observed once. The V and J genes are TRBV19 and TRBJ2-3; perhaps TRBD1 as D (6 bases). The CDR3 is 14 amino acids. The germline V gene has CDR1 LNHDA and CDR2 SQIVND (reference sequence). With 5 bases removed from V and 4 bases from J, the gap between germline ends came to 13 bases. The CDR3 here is CASSDRFVSDTQYF. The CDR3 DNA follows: TGTGCCAGTAGTGACAGGTTTGTCTCAGATACGCAGTATTTT. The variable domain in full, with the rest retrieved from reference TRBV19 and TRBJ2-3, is DGGITQSPKYLFRKEGQNVTLSCEQNLNHDAMYWYRQDPGQGLRLIYYSQIVNDFQKGDIAEGYSVSREKKESFPLTVTSAQKNPTAFYLCASSDRFVSDTQYFGPGTRLTVL.

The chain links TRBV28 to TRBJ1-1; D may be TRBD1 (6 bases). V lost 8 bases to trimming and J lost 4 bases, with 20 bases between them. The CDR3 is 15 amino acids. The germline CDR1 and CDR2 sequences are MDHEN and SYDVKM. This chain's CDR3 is CASPKNGGELTEAFF. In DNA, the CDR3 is TGTGCCAGCCCTAAAAATGGGGGCGAACTCACTGAAGCTTTCTTT.

The CDR3 spells CASSLTANYGYTF. The DNA of the CDR3 is TGTGCCAGCAGCTTGACAGCTAACTATGGCTACACCTTC. The chain recombines TRBV5-4 with TRBJ1-2; no firm D call. The length of the CDR3 is 13 residues. The germline V and J ends were trimmed by 1 base and 0 bases, with 4 bases remaining between them. Germline CDR1 is SGHNT and CDR2 is YYREEE (reference sequence).

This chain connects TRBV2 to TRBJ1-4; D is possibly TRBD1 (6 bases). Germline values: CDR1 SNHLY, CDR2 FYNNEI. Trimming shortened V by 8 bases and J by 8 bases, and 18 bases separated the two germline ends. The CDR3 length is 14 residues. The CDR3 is CASLQGAGKEKLFF. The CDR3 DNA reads TGTGCCAGCCTACAGGGAGCGGGGAAGGAAAAACTGTTTTTT.

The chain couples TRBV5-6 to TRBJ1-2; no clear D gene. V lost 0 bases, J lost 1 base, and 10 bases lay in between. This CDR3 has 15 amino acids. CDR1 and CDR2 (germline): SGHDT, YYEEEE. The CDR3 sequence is CASSLGAFLNYGYTF. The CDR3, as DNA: TGTGCCAGCAGCTTGGGGGCATTCCTTAACTATGGCTACACCTTC. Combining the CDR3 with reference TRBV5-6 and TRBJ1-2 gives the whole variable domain DAGVTQSPTHLIKTRGQQVTLRCSPKSGHDTVSWYQQALGQGPQFIFQYYEEEERQRGNFPDRFSGHQFPNYSSELNVNALLLGDSALYLCASSLGAFLNYGYTFGSGTRLTVV.

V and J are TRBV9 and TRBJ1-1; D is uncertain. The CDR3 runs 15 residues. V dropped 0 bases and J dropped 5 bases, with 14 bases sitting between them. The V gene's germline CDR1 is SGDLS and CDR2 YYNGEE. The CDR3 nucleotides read TGTGCCAGCAGCGTAGTGGAGAGAGGTGATACTGAAGCTTTCTTT. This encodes CASSVVERGDTEAFF. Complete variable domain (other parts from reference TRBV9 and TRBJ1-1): DSGVTQTPKHLITATGQRVTLRCSPRSGDLSVYWYQQSLDQGLQFLIQYYNGEERAKGNILERFSAQQFPDLHSELNLSSLELGDSALYFCASSVVERGDTEAFFGQGTRLTVV.

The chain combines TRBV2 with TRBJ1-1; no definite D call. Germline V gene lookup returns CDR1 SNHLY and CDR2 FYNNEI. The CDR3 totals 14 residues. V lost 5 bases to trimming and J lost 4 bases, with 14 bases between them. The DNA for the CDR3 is TGTGCCAGCAGTAGGACTGGAGGACCCACTGAAGCTTTCTTT. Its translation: CASSRTGGPTEAFF.

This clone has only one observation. CDR3 bases: TGTGCCAGCAGCCTAGGGACTAGCGGGAGGGGGGCAGATACGCAGTATTTT. Translating gives CASSLGTSGRGADTQYF. The J gene is TRBJ2-3, the V gene TRBV7-2; 16 positions agree with TRBD2. The CDR3 contains 17 residues. V was pared by 5 bases and J by 4 bases, with 6 bases of the junction left unmatched. Germline V gives CDR1 SGHTA, CDR2 FQGNSA.

The CDR3 DNA follows: TGCGCCAGCAGGTCGCGGGGGCAGGGTCTTTCCGACGAAAAACTGTTTTTT. This translates into CASRSRGQGLSDEKLFF. This chain connects TRBV5-1 to TRBJ1-4; a possible D gene is TRBD1 (6 bases). The CDR3 runs to 17 residues. V shed 5 bases and J shed 8 bases, with 25 bases lying between them. CDR1 SGHRS and CDR2 YFSETQ come from the germline V gene.

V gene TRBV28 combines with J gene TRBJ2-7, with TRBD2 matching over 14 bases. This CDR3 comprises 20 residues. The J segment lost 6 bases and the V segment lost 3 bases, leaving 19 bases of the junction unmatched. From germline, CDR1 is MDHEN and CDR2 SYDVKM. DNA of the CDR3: TGTGCCAGCAGTTTCCCCGGACTAGCGGGAGGATTTTTAGCCTTTGGCGAGCAGTACTTC. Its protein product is CASSFPGLAGGFLAFGEQYF.

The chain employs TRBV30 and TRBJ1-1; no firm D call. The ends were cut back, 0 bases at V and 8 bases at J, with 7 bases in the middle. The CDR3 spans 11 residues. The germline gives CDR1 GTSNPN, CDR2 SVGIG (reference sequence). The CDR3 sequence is CAWSVPTEAFF. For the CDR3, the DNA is TGTGCCTGGAGTGTACCGACAGAAGCTTTCTTT.

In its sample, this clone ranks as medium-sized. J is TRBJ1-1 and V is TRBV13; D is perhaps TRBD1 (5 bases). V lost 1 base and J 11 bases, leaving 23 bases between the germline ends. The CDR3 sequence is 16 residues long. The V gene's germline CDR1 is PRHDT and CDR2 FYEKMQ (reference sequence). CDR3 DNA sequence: TGTGCCAGCAGCTTAGAAGGAGAGGCAACGGGGGAGGAGGCTTTCTTT. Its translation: CASSLEGEATGEEAFF.

This CDR3 reads CASSRGTSGRVANTGELFF. CDR3 DNA: TGCGCCAGCAGCCGGGGGACTAGCGGGAGGGTCGCGAACACCGGGGAGCTGTTTTTT. V gene TRBV4-3 combines with J gene TRBJ2-2, with 16 bases identical to TRBD2. There are 19 residues in the CDR3. Germline V lookup: CDR1 LGHNA, CDR2 YSLEER. V lost 4 bases, J lost 0 bases, and 5 bases stayed unmatched.

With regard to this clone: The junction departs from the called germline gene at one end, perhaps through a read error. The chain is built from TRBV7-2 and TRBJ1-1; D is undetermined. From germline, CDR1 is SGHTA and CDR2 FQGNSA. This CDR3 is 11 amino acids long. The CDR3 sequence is CASSLTTEAFF. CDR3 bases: TGTGCCAGCAGCTTAACCACTGAGGCTTTCTTT.

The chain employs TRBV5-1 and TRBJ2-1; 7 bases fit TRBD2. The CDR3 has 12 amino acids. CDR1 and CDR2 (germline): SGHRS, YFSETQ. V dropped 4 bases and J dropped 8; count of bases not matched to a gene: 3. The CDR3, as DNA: TGCGCCAGCAGCGGGGGGGTAGATGAGCAGTTCTTC. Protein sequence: CASSGGVDEQFF.

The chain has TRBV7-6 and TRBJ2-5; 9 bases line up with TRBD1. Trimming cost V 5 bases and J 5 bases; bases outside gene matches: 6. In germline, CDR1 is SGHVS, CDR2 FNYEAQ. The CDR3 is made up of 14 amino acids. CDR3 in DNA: TGTGCCAGCAGCCCACAGGGGGCGGGGGAGACCCAGTACTTC. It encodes CASSPQGAGETQYF.

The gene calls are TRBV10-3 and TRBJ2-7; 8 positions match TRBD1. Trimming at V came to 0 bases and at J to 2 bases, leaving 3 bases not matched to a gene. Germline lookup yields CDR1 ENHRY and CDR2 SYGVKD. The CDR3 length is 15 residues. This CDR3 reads CAISESWDRTYEQYF. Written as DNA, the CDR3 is TGTGCCATCAGTGAGTCGTGGGACAGGACCTACGAGCAGTACTTC.

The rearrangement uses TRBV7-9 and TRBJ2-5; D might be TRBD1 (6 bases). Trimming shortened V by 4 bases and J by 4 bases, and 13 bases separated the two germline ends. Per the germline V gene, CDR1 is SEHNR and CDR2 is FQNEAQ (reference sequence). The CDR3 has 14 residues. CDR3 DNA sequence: TGTGCCAGCAGCTCTACCAGGGGTCGAGAGACCCAGTACTTC. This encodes CASSSTRGRETQYF.